This T cell receptor (beta chain) stems from a study of blood T cell repertoires in COVID-19. The repertoire was sequenced with immunoSEQ multiplex PCR; TCRdb's copy has only in-frame clones and lacks some. The repertoire includes under 500,000 clones, around 89% of them detected once, and 4.3% sits in the top ten. This CDR3 is 13 amino acids long. Germline loops: CDR1 SNHLY, CDR2 FYNNEI. Trimming left V 7 bases short and J 1 base short, with 11 bases between. The receptor comes from a woman aged 25 to 39 with acute or convalescent COVID-19. The rearrangement joins TRBV2 to TRBJ2-7, with D possibly being TRBD2 (6 bases). Sequencing used peripheral blood. Here the CDR3 DNA reads TGTGCCAGCATCGGGGGTCGGTCCTACGAGCAGTACTTC. Translated, it gives CASIGGRSYEQYF.